The rows below give T cell receptor beta chains drawn from one sample of a study of blood T cell repertoires in COVID-19. Profiling relied on immunoSEQ multiplex PCR, and the TCRdb table lists in-frame clones only, not all of them. The table has hundreds of thousands of clones, approximately 86% seen once. Material for sequencing was peripheral blood. These receptors originate from a woman older than 75 with acute or convalescent COVID-19. The CDR3 runs from the conserved cysteine through the conserved F or W. D genes are given only for firm matches. The listing skips clone size in some rows; elsewhere it reads once, few, many or a size class.

clone_size: few
d_call: TRBD1
v_call: TRBV28
j_call: TRBJ1-2
cdr3_aa: CASSLLGQEGYTF
cdr3_nt: TGTGCCAGCAGTCTACTGGGACAGGAGGGCTACACCTTC

clone_size: NA
d_call: NA
v_call: TRBV4-3
j_call: TRBJ2-7
cdr3_aa: CASSQDQYTNIYEQYF
cdr3_nt: TGCGCCAGCAGCCAAGACCAGTACACAAATATCTACGAGCAGTACTTC

clone_size: NA
d_call: NA
v_call: TRBV5-4
j_call: TRBJ2-5
cdr3_aa: CASSPRAGETQYF
cdr3_nt: TGTGCCAGCAGCCCTCGGGCGGGAGAGACCCAGTACTTC

clone_size: NA
d_call: TRBD1
v_call: TRBV6-6
j_call: TRBJ1-6
cdr3_aa: CASNPGQGNSPLHF
cdr3_nt: TGTGCCAGCAACCCGGGACAGGGGAATTCACCCCTCCACTTT

clone_size: NA
d_call: TRBD2
v_call: TRBV19
j_call: TRBJ2-1
cdr3_aa: CASSTIGGGGMNEQFF
cdr3_nt: TGTGCCAGTAGTACGATCGGAGGCGGGGGGATGAATGAGCAGTTCTTC

clone_size: NA
d_call: TRBD1
v_call: TRBV9
j_call: TRBJ2-3
cdr3_aa: CASSVEQGAGDTQYF
cdr3_nt: TGTGCCAGCAGCGTAGAACAGGGGGCAGGGGATACGCAGTATTTT

clone_size: few
d_call: NA
v_call: TRBV7-9
j_call: TRBJ1-2
cdr3_aa: CASSLVNYGYTF
cdr3_nt: TGTGCCAGCAGCTTAGTAAACTATGGCTACACCTTC

clone_size: NA
d_call: TRBD1
v_call: TRBV6-6
j_call: TRBJ1-5
cdr3_aa: CASSRQQGAGLSNQPQHF
cdr3_nt: TGTGCCAGCAGCCGACAACAGGGGGCGGGGTTGAGCAATCAGCCCCAGCATTTT

clone_size: NA
d_call: NA
v_call: TRBV19
j_call: TRBJ1-5
cdr3_aa: CASSPGAGALNQPQHF
cdr3_nt: TGTGCCAGTTCCCCCGGGGCAGGGGCCCTCAATCAGCCCCAGCATTTT

clone_size: NA
d_call: TRBD2
v_call: TRBV5-6
j_call: TRBJ2-7
cdr3_aa: CASSFLLAGSYEQYF
cdr3_nt: TGTGCCAGCAGCTTCCTCCTAGCGGGATCCTACGAGCAGTACTTC

clone_size: NA
d_call: NA
v_call: TRBV11-2
j_call: TRBJ2-3
cdr3_aa: CASSKGSSTLTDTQYF
cdr3_nt: TGTGCCAGCAGCAAAGGGTCTAGCACACTCACAGATACGCAGTATTTT

clone_size: NA
d_call: NA
v_call: TRBV3-1/TRBV3-2
j_call: TRBJ1-1
cdr3_aa: CASSHSHNTEAFF
cdr3_nt: TGTGCCAGCAGCCACAGTCACAACACTGAAGCTTTCTTT

clone_size: once
d_call: NA
v_call: TRBV28
j_call: TRBJ1-1
cdr3_aa: CASTPAQHTEAFF
cdr3_nt: TGTGCCAGCACACCCGCACAGCACACTGAAGCTTTCTTT

clone_size: NA
d_call: TRBD1
v_call: TRBV18
j_call: TRBJ1-4
cdr3_aa: CASSVGTADEKLFF
cdr3_nt: TGTGCCAGCTCAGTGGGGACAGCTGACGAAAAACTGTTTTTT

clone_size: NA
d_call: TRBD2
v_call: TRBV20-1
j_call: TRBJ2-5
cdr3_aa: CSASPQAGGNQETQYF
cdr3_nt: TGCAGTGCTAGTCCGCAGGCGGGGGGCAACCAAGAGACCCAGTACTTC

clone_size: NA
d_call: NA
v_call: TRBV28
j_call: TRBJ2-2
cdr3_aa: CASSPLSSGTIYTGELFF
cdr3_nt: TGTGCCAGCAGTCCCCTGTCCTCCGGGACAATATACACCGGGGAGCTGTTTTTT

clone_size: NA
d_call: NA
v_call: TRBV5-1
j_call: TRBJ2-2
cdr3_aa: CASSFFSTNTGELFF
cdr3_nt: TGCGCCAGCAGCTTTTTTTCCACGAACACCGGGGAGCTGTTTTTT

clone_size: NA
d_call: NA
v_call: TRBV19
j_call: TRBJ2-5
cdr3_aa: CASSIVAPVRTQYF
cdr3_nt: TGTGCCAGTAGTATCGTAGCCCCCGTTCGGACCCAGTACTTC

clone_size: NA
d_call: NA
v_call: TRBV6-5
j_call: TRBJ1-2
cdr3_aa: CASRELSLYGYTF
cdr3_nt: TGTGCCAGCAGGGAGCTCTCGCTCTATGGCTACACCTTC

clone_size: NA
d_call: NA
v_call: TRBV18
j_call: TRBJ2-1
cdr3_aa: CASSPQPNPNEQFF
cdr3_nt: TGTGCCAGCTCACCACAGCCAAACCCCAATGAGCAGTTCTTC

clone_size: NA
d_call: TRBD2
v_call: TRBV7-7
j_call: TRBJ2-5
cdr3_aa: CASGKSGGSQETQYF
cdr3_nt: TGTGCTAGCGGAAAAAGCGGGGGGTCCCAAGAGACCCAGTACTTC

clone_size: NA
d_call: TRBD1
v_call: TRBV11-3
j_call: TRBJ1-6
cdr3_aa: CASSLRTGGLDSPLHF
cdr3_nt: TGTGCCAGCAGCTTAAGGACAGGGGGCTTGGATTCACCCCTCCACTTT

clone_size: NA
d_call: TRBD1
v_call: TRBV19
j_call: TRBJ2-3
cdr3_aa: CASSIGHGTEYTDTQYF
cdr3_nt: TGTGCCAGTAGTATAGGCCATGGGACAGAGTACACAGATACGCAGTATTTT

clone_size: NA
d_call: TRBD2
v_call: TRBV19
j_call: TRBJ2-3
cdr3_aa: CASSMGLAGAYTQYF
cdr3_nt: TGTGCCAGTAGCATGGGACTAGCGGGGGCCTATACGCAGTATTTT

clone_size: NA
d_call: TRBD1
v_call: TRBV4-2
j_call: TRBJ1-4
cdr3_aa: CASSQGQGGEKLFF
cdr3_nt: TGTGCCAGCAGCCAAGGACAGGGCGGGGAAAAACTGTTTTTT

clone_size: NA
d_call: TRBD2
v_call: TRBV4-2
j_call: TRBJ2-6
cdr3_aa: CASSQDPAGGAGANVLTF
cdr3_nt: TGTGCCAGCAGCCAAGATCCGGCGGGGGGGGCCGGGGCCAACGTCCTGACTTTC

clone_size: NA
d_call: TRBD1
v_call: TRBV5-4
j_call: TRBJ1-1
cdr3_aa: CASSLGGQGPLGTEAFF
cdr3_nt: TGTGCCAGCAGCTTGGGCGGACAGGGGCCCTTGGGTACTGAAGCTTTCTTT

clone_size: NA
d_call: TRBD2
v_call: TRBV11-3
j_call: TRBJ2-5
cdr3_aa: CASSLAFLAGAETQYF
cdr3_nt: TGTGCCAGCAGCTTAGCTTTTTTAGCGGGGGCTGAGACCCAGTACTTC

clone_size: NA
d_call: TRBD1
v_call: TRBV18
j_call: TRBJ1-2
cdr3_aa: CASSPAGQGINYGYTF
cdr3_nt: TGTGCCAGCTCACCAGCGGGACAGGGGATTAACTATGGCTACACCTTC

clone_size: NA
d_call: NA
v_call: TRBV6-5
j_call: TRBJ1-5
cdr3_aa: CASSYSRGSNQPQHF
cdr3_nt: TGTGCCAGCAGTTACTCGCGCGGTAGCAATCAGCCCCAGCATTTT

clone_size: few
d_call: NA
v_call: TRBV6-5
j_call: TRBJ1-1
cdr3_aa: CASRQNTEAFF
cdr3_nt: TGTGCCAGTCGACAGAACACTGAAGCTTTCTTT

clone_size: NA
d_call: NA
v_call: TRBV11-3
j_call: TRBJ1-2
cdr3_aa: CASSSQGRGNYGYTF
cdr3_nt: TGTGCCAGCAGCTCCCAGGGTAGGGGTAACTATGGCTACACCTTC

clone_size: NA
d_call: NA
v_call: TRBV28
j_call: TRBJ2-7
cdr3_aa: CASSIRYEQYF
cdr3_nt: TGTGCCAGCAGTATCAGGTACGAGCAGTACTTC

clone_size: NA
d_call: TRBD1
v_call: TRBV7-2
j_call: TRBJ1-2
cdr3_aa: CASSSGQGVGYTF
cdr3_nt: TGTGCCAGCAGCTCGGGACAGGGCGTTGGCTACACCTTC

clone_size: NA
d_call: NA
v_call: TRBV11-3
j_call: TRBJ2-6
cdr3_aa: CASVLSSYSGANVLTF
cdr3_nt: TGTGCCAGCGTGCTGAGTTCCTACTCTGGGGCCAACGTCCTGACTTTC

clone_size: once
d_call: TRBD1
v_call: TRBV7-9
j_call: TRBJ1-3
cdr3_aa: CASSRDSYSGNTIYF
cdr3_nt: TGTGCCAGCAGTCGGGACAGCTACTCTGGAAACACCATATATTTT

clone_size: NA
d_call: NA
v_call: TRBV13
j_call: TRBJ2-7
cdr3_aa: CASSLQGGLDEQYF
cdr3_nt: TGTGCCAGCAGCTTACAGGGGGGACTGGACGAGCAGTACTTC

clone_size: NA
d_call: NA
v_call: TRBV5-4
j_call: TRBJ1-5
cdr3_aa: CASSSRGSNQPQHF
cdr3_nt: TGTGCCAGCAGCTCGAGGGGGAGCAATCAGCCCCAGCATTTT

clone_size: once
d_call: TRBD1
v_call: TRBV10-3
j_call: TRBJ1-2
cdr3_aa: CAISAGGGYTF
cdr3_nt: TGTGCCATCAGTGCAGGGGGTGGCTACACCTTC

clone_size: NA
d_call: NA
v_call: TRBV7-9
j_call: TRBJ1-1
cdr3_aa: CASSLTGLGSEAFF
cdr3_nt: TGTGCCAGCAGCTTAACAGGCCTGGGGTCTGAAGCTTTCTTT

clone_size: NA
d_call: NA
v_call: TRBV30
j_call: TRBJ2-6
cdr3_aa: CAWGGTAGANVLTF
cdr3_nt: TGTGCCTGGGGGGGGACAGCTGGGGCCAACGTCCTGACTTTC

clone_size: NA
d_call: NA
v_call: TRBV28
j_call: TRBJ1-2
cdr3_aa: CASSWAYGYTF
cdr3_nt: TGTGCCAGCAGTTGGGCCTATGGCTACACCTTC

clone_size: NA
d_call: NA
v_call: TRBV28
j_call: TRBJ2-6
cdr3_aa: CASTVVHSGANVLTF
cdr3_nt: TGTGCCAGCACTGTAGTCCACTCTGGGGCCAACGTCCTGACTTTC

clone_size: NA
d_call: TRBD1
v_call: TRBV6-2/TRBV6-3
j_call: TRBJ2-6
cdr3_aa: CASSSGTGLSGANVLTF
cdr3_nt: TGTGCCAGCAGTTCCGGGACAGGACTCTCTGGGGCCAACGTCCTGACTTTC

clone_size: NA
d_call: NA
v_call: TRBV24-1
j_call: TRBJ1-4
cdr3_aa: CATSSGATNEKLFF
cdr3_nt: TGTGCCACCAGTTCGGGGGCAACTAATGAAAAACTGTTTTTT